This TCR beta chain was recorded in a study of regulatory T cells in long-lasting Graves disease. As to time point: persistent/refractory GD, antithyroid drugs over 5 years with positive TRAb. RNA extracted from PBMCs served as the sequencing template. According to the study, TCR beta libraries were built with iRepertoire HTBI primers and CDR3-region Arm-PCR. Original processing notes: Around 59 TRBV and approximately 13 TRBJ segments were identified across samples. TCRdb fed the multiplex PCR reads into MiXCR, producing one record per CDR3 protein. TCRdb, rather than the study authors, made the V and J calls. The table records hundreds of thousands of distinct CDR3 sequences, around a fifth of them present only once. Trimming took off 7 bases at V and 5 bases at J, with 8 bases between the two ends. This CDR3 is built from 11 residues. CDR1 and CDR2 from the germline V gene are DFQATT and SNEGSKA (reference sequence).

The sequencing used peripheral blood mononuclear cells (PBMCs), collected when the disease was refractory, from a patient treated with antithyroid drugs. The TCR was taken from a female donor with Graves disease. V is TRBV20-1 and J is TRBJ1-4; TRBD1 might be the D (6 bases). CDR3 coding DNA: TGCAGTGTTCAGGGGAATGAAAAACTGTTTTTT. As protein: CSVQGNEKLFF.